These 27 T cell receptor beta chains came from one sample sequenced in a study of blood T cells in healthy people across ages. A second PCR, run for roughly 7 to 11 cycles, used a sample-barcoded 5' primer plus a J-beta primer mix. MiXCR was run by TCRdb on the 5' RACE reads, yielding one entry per CDR3 protein. The table lists some 1.7 million distinct CDR3 sequences, about 30% of them singletons. The sample comprised blood. Receptors originate from a woman in her twenties or thirties in good health.

This chain uses TRBV10-3 with TRBJ1-1; a possible D gene is TRBD1 (6 bases). The germline gives CDR1 ENHRY, CDR2 SYGVKD. The ends were cut back, 8 bases at V and 1 base at J, with 11 bases in the middle. CDR3 length equals 13 residues. The CDR3 coding sequence is TGTGCCATCGGGGGGGCCCCGAACACTGAAGCTTTCTTT. Residues: CAIGGAPNTEAFF.

The table lists this clonotype with a few counts. The gene calls are TRBV6-2 or TRBV6-3 and TRBJ2-7; no definite D call. The CDR3 loop spans 14 amino acids. V gave up 7 bases and J gave up 2 bases, with 15 bases separating them. CDR1 and CDR2 from the germline V gene are MNHEY and SVGEGT. The CDR3 is CASTPTGPPYEQYF. The CDR3 DNA follows: TGTGCCAGCACCCCCACCGGGCCCCCCTACGAGCAGTACTTC.

This clonotype has more than one count but fewer than ten. V usage is TRBV5-1 and J usage is TRBJ2-5; 8 bases are shared with TRBD1. The CDR3 loop spans 13 amino acids. Germline-derived CDR1 and CDR2 are SGHRS and YFSETQ. V shed 3 bases, J shed 9 bases, and the junction held 7 bases outside the gene matches. The CDR3 coding sequence is TGCGCCAGCAGCTCGGGACAGGAATGGGCCCAGTACTTC. This encodes CASSSGQEWAQYF.

The rearrangement joins TRBV19 to TRBJ2-3; possibly TRBD1 for D (5 bases). Germline CDR1 and CDR2: LNHDA and SQIVND (reference sequence). This CDR3 has 14 amino acids. V lost 8 bases and J lost 2, with 14 bases in between. The CDR3 bases are TGTGCCAGTCGGGTTAAAGGGGACACAGATACGCAGTATTTT. This encodes CASRVKGDTDTQYF.

This clonotype has a count of ten or more. The V call is TRBV10-2, the J call TRBJ2-5, with 7 bases identical to TRBD2. The CDR3 totals 15 residues. Germline trimming cut 3 bases from V and 4 bases from J; bases unmatched to any gene: 8. CDR1 is WSHSY and CDR2 is SAAADI in the germline V gene. CDR3 in amino acids: CASSDFGSSGETQYF. The CDR3 bases are TGCGCCAGCAGTGATTTCGGGTCTAGCGGAGAGACCCAGTACTTC.

The chain couples TRBV12-3 or TRBV12-4 to TRBJ1-1; no clear D gene. With 3 bases removed from V and 6 bases from J, the gap between germline ends came to 8 bases. The CDR3 covers 12 residues. CDR3 sequence reads: CASSLRSAEAFF. CDR3 DNA sequence: TGTGCCAGCAGTTTGAGAAGCGCTGAAGCTTTCTTT.

This rearrangement joins TRBV28 to TRBJ1-5; unclear D gene. Trimming stripped 2 bases from V and 0 bases from J, with 8 bases between. There are 15 residues in the CDR3. Germline V gene data show CDR1 as MDHEN and CDR2 as SYDVKM. The CDR3 sequence: CASSLPTNSNQPQHF. The CDR3 DNA sequence: TGTGCCAGCAGTTTACCGACAAATAGCAATCAGCCCCAGCATTTT.

This clonotype came up a few times. The CDR3 region has the DNA TGCAGTGCTAGAGACTCACAGGGGGGGCGGACTGAAGCTTTCTTT. As protein: CSARDSQGGRTEAFF. This rearrangement joins TRBV20-1 to TRBJ1-1; 8 bases match TRBD1. The CDR3 length is 15 residues. Germline V gene data show CDR1 as DFQATT and CDR2 as SNEGSKA (reference sequence). J gave up 5 bases and V 0 bases, and 8 bases lay outside the gene matches.

The DNA for the CDR3 is TGTGCCAGCAAACAAAGTGGTAGGGAGGAGCTGTTTTTT. Residues: CASKQSGREELFF. The V and J genes are TRBV7-3 and TRBJ2-2; D call uncertain. Germline CDR1 SGHTA, CDR2 FQGTGA. This CDR3 region has 13 residues. V lost 7 bases and J 10 bases, leaving 16 bases between the germline ends.

The V gene is TRBV27, the J gene TRBJ2-1, with 9 bases matching TRBD2. Germline CDR1 MNHEY, CDR2 SMNVEV (reference sequence). With 5 bases clipped from V and 13 bases from J, the junction kept 12 bases outside the gene matches. This CDR3 contains 14 residues. CDR3 sequence reads: CASSRGGAWETQFF. The CDR3, as DNA: TGTGCCAGCAGTCGCGGGGGGGCCTGGGAGACCCAGTTCTTC.

Only a few counts were recorded for this clonotype. The chain carries TRBV30 and TRBJ2-7; D not resolved. Deletions cut 1 base from V and 6 bases from J, with 13 bases between. The CDR3 contains 13 residues. Per germline, CDR1 GTSNPN and CDR2 SVGIG (reference sequence). The CDR3 DNA sequence: TGTGCCTGGAGTGAGGGCGCGCGCATCGAGCAGTACTTC. This codes for CAWSEGARIEQYF.

This clonotype showed up many times. This chain connects TRBV6-6 to TRBJ1-2; the D gene is possibly TRBD1 (5 bases). Looked up from germline, CDR1 is MNHNY and CDR2 is SVGAGI (reference sequence). The CDR3 sequence is 14 residues long. V lost 2 bases and J 3 bases, leaving 10 bases between the germline ends. The CDR3 DNA reads TGTGCCAGCAGTTACCAGGGAGGGGACTATGGCTACACCTTC. Its translation is CASSYQGGDYGYTF.

This clonotype was recorded a few times. This chain connects TRBV12-3 or TRBV12-4 to TRBJ1-2; a possible D gene is TRBD1 (5 bases). The CDR3 is 13 residues long. V gave up 7 bases and J gave up 4 bases, with 13 bases separating them. Here the CDR3 DNA reads TGTGCCAGCAACCCGGGACTTGCCTATGGCTACACCTTC. Residues: CASNPGLAYGYTF.

A few counts support this clonotype. The chain is built from TRBV20-1 and TRBJ2-1; D ambiguous. This CDR3 comprises 13 residues. Germline loops: CDR1 DFQATT, CDR2 SNEGSKA (reference sequence). V dropped 1 base and J dropped 10 bases, with 14 bases sitting between them. CDR3 in amino acids: CSARVQEFGEQFF. The CDR3 region has the DNA TGCAGTGCTAGAGTTCAGGAATTCGGGGAGCAGTTCTTC.

The chain employs TRBV2 and TRBJ2-7, with D perhaps matching TRBD1 (6 bases). Matching the DNA end better, TRBJ2-5 makes the J call doubtful. Looked up from germline, CDR1 is SNHLY and CDR2 is FYNNEI. This CDR3 contains 14 residues. In nucleotides, the CDR3 is TGTGCCAGCAGCCCCAGCCGACAGGAAGGGACCCAGTACTTC. Translation gives CASSPSRQEGTQYF.

This chain uses TRBV20-1 with TRBJ2-6; 14 nucleotides align to TRBD2. The CDR3 covers 19 residues. V lost 6 bases and J lost 0; bases outside the gene matches: 10. The germline CDR1 and CDR2 sequences are DFQATT and SNEGSKA (reference sequence). CDR3 in amino acids: CSATRGLAGGHSGANVLTF. The CDR3 DNA is TGCAGTGCCACCCGAGGACTAGCGGGGGGACACTCTGGGGCCAACGTCCTGACTTTC.

As concerns this clonotype: A read error is possible here, since a much larger clone lies one base away. The chain joins TRBV12-3 or TRBV12-4 to TRBJ2-7; perhaps D is TRBD1 or TRBD2 (5 bases each). This CDR3 spans 15 amino acids. V lost 3 bases, J lost 2 bases, and 14 bases lay in between. The DNA of the CDR3 is TGTGCCAGCAGTTTCGAGGGAGAGGGACCCTACGAGCAGTACTTC. Translation gives CASSFEGEGPYEQYF.

This clonotype came up a few times. This rearrangement joins TRBV6-2 or TRBV6-3 to TRBJ1-2; D gene ambiguous. Trimming removed 1 base from V and 0 bases from J, with 12 bases in between. CDR1 and CDR2 from the germline V gene are MNHEY and SVGEGT. This CDR3 contains 16 residues. The CDR3 loop is CASSYFRGISNYGYTF. The CDR3 DNA reads TGTGCCAGCAGTTACTTTCGGGGAATTTCTAACTATGGCTACACCTTC.

This clonotype was found a few times. This chain links TRBV18 with TRBJ2-7, with D tentatively TRBD1 or TRBD2 (5 bases each). This CDR3 is 16 amino acids long. Trimming removed 0 bases at V and 2 bases at J, with 14 bases between. Per the germline V gene, CDR1 is KGHSH and CDR2 is LQKENI. The CDR3 loop is CASSPPGVRVPYEQYF. For the CDR3, the DNA is TGTGCCAGCTCACCACCGGGAGTCAGGGTCCCCTACGAGCAGTACTTC.

This chain uses TRBV4-1 with TRBJ2-1; D is unresolved. The V end was cut by 0 bases, the J end by 0 bases, with 9 bases between. The CDR3 runs 16 residues. Germline V gives CDR1 MGHRA, CDR2 YSYEKL. The CDR3 nucleotides read TGCGCCAGCAGCCAAGATGCGGAAAGCTCCTACAATGAGCAGTTCTTC. Protein sequence: CASSQDAESSYNEQFF.

This clonotype was counted only a few times. This rearrangement joins TRBV2 to TRBJ2-5; 10 bases fit TRBD2. The CDR3 totals 15 residues. V shed 6 bases, J shed 1 base, and the junction held 5 bases outside the gene matches. The germline V gene has CDR1 SNHLY and CDR2 FYNNEI. CDR3 region: CASRPSGGPQETQYF. The CDR3 nucleotides read TGTGCCAGCAGACCTAGCGGGGGACCCCAAGAGACCCAGTACTTC.

The chain uses TRBV24-1 and TRBJ1-1, with D uncertain. The CDR3 spans 11 residues. The V and J ends lost 8 bases and 1 base respectively, with 4 bases between them. Per germline, CDR1 KGHDR and CDR2 SFDVKD. In DNA, the CDR3 is TGTGCCACCACACGGAACACTGAAGCTTTCTTT. It encodes CATTRNTEAFF.

This sequence joins TRBV27 and TRBJ1-1; D possibly corresponds to TRBD1 (6 bases). The CDR3 has 16 amino acids. V lost 3 bases to trimming and J lost 3 bases, with 17 bases between them. Looked up from germline, CDR1 is MNHEY and CDR2 is SMNVEV (reference sequence). The CDR3 nucleotides read TGTGCCAGCAGTTTTTATTTTTCGGCAGGGGACACTGAAGCTTTCTTT. As protein: CASSFYFSAGDTEAFF.

Only a few counts were recorded for this clonotype. The chain is built from TRBV29-1 and TRBJ1-1; perhaps TRBD1 as D (5 bases). This CDR3 is built from 13 residues. Germline values: CDR1 SQVTM, CDR2 ANQGSEA. Deletions cut 7 bases from V and 1 base from J, with 13 bases between. The CDR3 nucleotides are TGCAGCGCCGGGGGAGGGTCGAACACTGAAGCTTTCTTT. It codes for CSAGGGSNTEAFF. Combining the CDR3 with reference TRBV29-1 and TRBJ1-1 gives the whole variable domain SAVISQKPSRDICQRGTSLTIQCQVDSQVTMMFWYRQQPGQSLTLIATANQGSEATYESGFVIDKFPISRPNLTFSTLTVSNMSPEDSSIYLCSAGGGSNTEAFFGQGTRLTVV.

This clonotype was counted ten times or more. The V call is TRBV24-1, the J call TRBJ2-1; 7 bases match TRBD2. Germline V lookup: CDR1 KGHDR, CDR2 SFDVKD. Trimming cost V 4 bases and J 1 base; bases outside gene matches: 3. The CDR3 spans 15 residues. DNA of the CDR3: TGTGCCACCAGTGAGGCTAGCGGTTCCTACAATGAGCAGTTCTTC. Residues: CATSEASGSYNEQFF.

Many counts were recorded for this clonotype. V gene TRBV7-9 combines with J gene TRBJ2-5; a possible D gene is TRBD1 (6 bases). The germline CDR1 and CDR2 sequences are SEHNR and FQNEAQ (reference sequence). Trimming left V 7 bases short and J 3 bases short, with 12 bases between. There are 13 residues in the CDR3. The CDR3: CASMFRDKETQYF. CDR3 sequence (DNA): TGTGCCAGCATGTTCCGGGACAAAGAGACCCAGTACTTC.

V is TRBV24-1 and J is TRBJ2-5; 9 bases are shared with TRBD2. The germline V gene encodes CDR1 KGHDR and CDR2 SFDVKD. Losses at the gene ends were 3 bases for V and 0 bases for J; bases not matched to a gene: 4. The CDR3 sequence is 16 residues long. The CDR3 bases are TGTGCCACCAGTGATACGACTAGCGGTTACCAAGAGACCCAGTACTTC. This sequence encodes CATSDTTSGYQETQYF.